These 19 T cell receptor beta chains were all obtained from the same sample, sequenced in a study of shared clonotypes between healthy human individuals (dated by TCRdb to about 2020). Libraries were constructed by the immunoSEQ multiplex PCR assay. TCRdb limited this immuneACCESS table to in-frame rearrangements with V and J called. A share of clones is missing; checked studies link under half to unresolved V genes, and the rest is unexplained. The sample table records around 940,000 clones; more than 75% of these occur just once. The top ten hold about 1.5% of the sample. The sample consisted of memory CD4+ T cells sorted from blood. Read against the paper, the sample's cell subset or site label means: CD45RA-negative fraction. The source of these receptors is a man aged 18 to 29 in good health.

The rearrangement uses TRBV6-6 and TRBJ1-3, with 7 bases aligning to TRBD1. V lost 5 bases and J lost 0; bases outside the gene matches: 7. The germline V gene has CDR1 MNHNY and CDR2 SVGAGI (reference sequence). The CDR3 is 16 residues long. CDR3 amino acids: CASSQGQAHSGNTIYF. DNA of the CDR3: TGTGCCAGCAGTCAAGGACAGGCGCACTCTGGAAACACCATATATTTT.

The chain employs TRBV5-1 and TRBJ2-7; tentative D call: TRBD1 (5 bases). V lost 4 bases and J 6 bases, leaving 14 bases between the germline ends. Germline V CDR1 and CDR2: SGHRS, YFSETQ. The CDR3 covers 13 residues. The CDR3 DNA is TGCGCCAGCAGCCCAATCATAGGGGTCGAGCAGTACTTC. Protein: CASSPIIGVEQYF.

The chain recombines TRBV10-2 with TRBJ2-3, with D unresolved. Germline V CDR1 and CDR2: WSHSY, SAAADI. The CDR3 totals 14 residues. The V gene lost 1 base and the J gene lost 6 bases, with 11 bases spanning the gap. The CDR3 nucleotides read TGCGCCAGCAGTGAGTTCGGCTACCAGGATACGCAGTATTTT. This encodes CASSEFGYQDTQYF.

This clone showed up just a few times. The CDR3 nucleotides are TGCGCCAGCAGTGAGGGGGCAACAGATACGCAGTATTTT. Translated: CASSEGATDTQYF. The chain employs TRBV10-1 and TRBJ2-3; the D gene is possibly TRBD1 (5 bases). Germline CDR1 WNHNN, CDR2 SYGVQD (reference sequence). The CDR3 length is 13 residues. Trimming took off 2 bases at V and 3 bases at J, with 6 bases between the two ends.

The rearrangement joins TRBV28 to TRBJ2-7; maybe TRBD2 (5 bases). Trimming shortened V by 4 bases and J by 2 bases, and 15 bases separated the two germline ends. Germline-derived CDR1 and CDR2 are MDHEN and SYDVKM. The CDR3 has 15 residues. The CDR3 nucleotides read TGTGCCAGCAGTTCTAGCCAGGTCTATGCCTACGAGCAGTACTTC. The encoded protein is CASSSSQVYAYEQYF.

The CDR3 loop reads CASSLSVPGQTQYF. CDR3 bases: TGTGCCAGCAGCTTATCAGTGCCGGGCCAGACCCAGTACTTC. V and J are TRBV7-9 and TRBJ2-5; D unresolved. The CDR3 totals 14 residues. Trimming took 2 bases from V and 6 from J, leaving 13 bases between them. Germline values: CDR1 SEHNR, CDR2 FQNEAQ (reference sequence).

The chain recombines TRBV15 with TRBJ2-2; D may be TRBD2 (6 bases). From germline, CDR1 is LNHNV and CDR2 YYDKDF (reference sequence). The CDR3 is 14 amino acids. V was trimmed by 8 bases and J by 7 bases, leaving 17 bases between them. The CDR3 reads CATAGQGGIGELFF. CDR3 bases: TGTGCCACCGCGGGGCAGGGTGGGATCGGGGAGCTGTTTTTT.

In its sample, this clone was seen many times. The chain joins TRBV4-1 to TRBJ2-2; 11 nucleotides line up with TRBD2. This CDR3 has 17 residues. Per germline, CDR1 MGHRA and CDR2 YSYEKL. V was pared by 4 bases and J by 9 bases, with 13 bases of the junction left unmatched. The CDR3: CASSRQVVAGGSWELFF. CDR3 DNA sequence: TGCGCCAGCAGCCGCCAGGTCGTAGCGGGAGGGAGTTGGGAGCTGTTTTTT.

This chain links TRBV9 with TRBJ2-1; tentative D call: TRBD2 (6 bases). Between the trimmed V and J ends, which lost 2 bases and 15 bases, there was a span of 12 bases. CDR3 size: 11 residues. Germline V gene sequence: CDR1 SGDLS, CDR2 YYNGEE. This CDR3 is CASSVDSGVFF. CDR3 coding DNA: TGTGCCAGCAGCGTCGATTCGGGGGTGTTCTTC.

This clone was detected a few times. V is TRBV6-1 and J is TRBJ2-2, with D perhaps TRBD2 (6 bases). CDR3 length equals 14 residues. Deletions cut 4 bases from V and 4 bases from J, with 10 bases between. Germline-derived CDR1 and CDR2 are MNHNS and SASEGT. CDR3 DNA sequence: TGTGCCAGCAGTGCAGGGAGGAGCACCGGGGAGCTGTTTTTT. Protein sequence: CASSAGRSTGELFF.

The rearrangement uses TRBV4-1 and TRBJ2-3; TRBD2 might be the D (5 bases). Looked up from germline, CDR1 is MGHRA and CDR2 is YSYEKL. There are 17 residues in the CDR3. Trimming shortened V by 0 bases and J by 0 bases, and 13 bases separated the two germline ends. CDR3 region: CASSQDSASYSTDTQYF. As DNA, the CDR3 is TGCGCCAGCAGCCAAGATAGCGCGTCTTACAGCACAGATACGCAGTATTTT.

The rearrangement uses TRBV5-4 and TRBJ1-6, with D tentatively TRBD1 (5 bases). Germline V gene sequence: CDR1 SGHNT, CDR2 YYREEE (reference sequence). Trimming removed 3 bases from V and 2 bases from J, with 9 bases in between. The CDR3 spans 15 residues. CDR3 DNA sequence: TGTGCCAGCAGCTCCCAGGGCCCCTATAATTCACCCCTCCACTTT. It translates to CASSSQGPYNSPLHF. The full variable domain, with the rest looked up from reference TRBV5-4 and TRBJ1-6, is ETGVTQSPTHLIKTRGQQVTLRCSSQSGHNTVSWYQQALGQGPQFIFQYYREEENGRGNFPPRFSGLQFPNYSSELNVNALELDDSALYLCASSSQGPYNSPLHFGNGTRLTVT.

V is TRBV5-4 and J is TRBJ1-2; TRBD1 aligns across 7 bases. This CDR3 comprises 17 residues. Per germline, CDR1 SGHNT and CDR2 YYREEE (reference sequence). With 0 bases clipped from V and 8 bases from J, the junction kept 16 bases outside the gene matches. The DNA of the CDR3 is TGTGCCAGCAGCTTGGCCGGGCCACGGTCCCGGACAGGAGGCTACACCTTC. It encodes CASSLAGPRSRTGGYTF.

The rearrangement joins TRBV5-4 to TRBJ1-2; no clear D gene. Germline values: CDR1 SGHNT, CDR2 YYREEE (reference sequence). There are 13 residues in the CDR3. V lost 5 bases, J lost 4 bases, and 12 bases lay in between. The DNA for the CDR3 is TGTGCCAGCAGGACCCTTGGAGGCTATGGCTACACCTTC. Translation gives CASRTLGGYGYTF.

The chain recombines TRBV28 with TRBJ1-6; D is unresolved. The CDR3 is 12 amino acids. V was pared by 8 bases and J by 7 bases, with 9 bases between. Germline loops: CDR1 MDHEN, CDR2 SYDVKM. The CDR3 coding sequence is TGTGCCAGCTCAGTACGAAATTCACCCCTCCACTTT. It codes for CASSVRNSPLHF.

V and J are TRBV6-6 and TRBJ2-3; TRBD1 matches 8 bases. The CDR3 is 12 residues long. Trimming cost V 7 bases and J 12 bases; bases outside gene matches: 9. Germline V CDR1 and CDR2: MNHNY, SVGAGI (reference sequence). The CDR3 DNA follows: TGTGCCAGCACCTTGGGACAGGCCCATCAGTATTTT. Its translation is CASTLGQAHQYF.

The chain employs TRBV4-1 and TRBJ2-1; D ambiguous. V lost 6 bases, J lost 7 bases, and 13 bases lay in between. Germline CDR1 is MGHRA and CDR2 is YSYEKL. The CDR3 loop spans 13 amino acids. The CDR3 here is CASSRLGLNEQFF. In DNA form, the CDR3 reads TGCGCCAGCAGTCGCCTAGGGTTAAATGAGCAGTTCTTC.

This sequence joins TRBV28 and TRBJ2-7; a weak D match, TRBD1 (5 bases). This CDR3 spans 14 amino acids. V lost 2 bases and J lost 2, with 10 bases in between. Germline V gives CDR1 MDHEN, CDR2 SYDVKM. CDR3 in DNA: TGTGCCAGCAGTTTAGCCCAGGGCCCCTACGAGCAGTACTTC. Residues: CASSLAQGPYEQYF. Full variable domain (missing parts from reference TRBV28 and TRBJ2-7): DVKVTQSSRYLVKRTGEKVFLECVQDMDHENMFWYRQDPGLGLRLIYFSYDVKMKEKGDIPEGYSVSREKKERFSLILESASTNQTSMYLCASSLAQGPYEQYFGPGTRLTVT.

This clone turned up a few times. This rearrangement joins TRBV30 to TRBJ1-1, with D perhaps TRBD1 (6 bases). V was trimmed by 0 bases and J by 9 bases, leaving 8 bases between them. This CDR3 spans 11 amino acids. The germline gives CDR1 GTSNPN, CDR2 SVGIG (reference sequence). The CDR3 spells CAWSVRDKAFF. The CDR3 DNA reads TGTGCCTGGAGTGTACGGGACAAAGCTTTCTTT.